Below, one T cell receptor beta chain is given with its context. Its matching antigen is unknown. These data are taken from a study of cytotoxic CD8 clonotypes in ibrutinib-treated CLL. Background on the study: Samples had a mean of roughly 260,000 productive templates and about 93,000 productive rearrangements.

Depth targeted 1 in 200,000 to 1 in 1 million T cells, averaging 10x coverage per clonotype. The table came from immunoSEQ multiplex PCR; TCRdb's copy has only in-frame clones and leaves some out. The sample contains 15,000 or so clones, approximately 81% of which appear only once. Trimming removed 8 bases from V and 11 bases from J, with 24 bases in between. This CDR3 has 14 amino acids. The germline CDR1 and CDR2 sequences are LNHDA and SQIVND (reference sequence). Study-wide results and caveats: Upon ibrutinib response clonality rose, and upon progression it fell back toward baseline.

The receptor was derived from a human donor with chronic lymphocytic leukemia. The chain recombines TRBV19 with TRBJ1-1; D possibly corresponds to TRBD1 (5 bases). The sequencing here drew on PBMCs, taken before ibrutinib treatment. This CDR3 reads CASREGIGQAGAFF. The CDR3 DNA follows: TGTGCCAGTCGCGAGGGGATCGGTCAGGCGGGTGCTTTCTTT.